The clone carrying this T cell receptor beta chain was observed many times. No antigen is known for it. These data originate in a study of CD8 T cells in ankylosing spondylitis. Points from the study as a whole: Within matched ankylosing spondylitis synovial fluid, disease-linked clones were reportedly significantly enriched. Reactive arthritis synovial fluid and blood were previously reported to contain some motif variants. Seemingly distinctive of ankylosing spondylitis blood was a TCR beta motif formed by eight highly homologous variants. CD8+ disease-linked clones were present at relatively low frequencies in blood.

CDR3 size: 14 residues. V lost 7 bases and J lost 2; bases outside the gene matches: 7. Germline assignment: CDR1 DFQATT and CDR2 SNEGSKA (reference sequence). Researchers built TCR beta libraries using quantitative 5'-RACE with molecular barcodes. MiXCR, applied by TCRdb to the 5' RACE reads, yields one record per CDR3 protein. The table lists hundreds of thousands of distinct CDR3 sequences, over 9.5% of them singletons. Material for sequencing was blood, either unsorted or a sorted T cell fraction (not recorded which). The chain joins TRBV20-1 to TRBJ2-3, with 9 nucleotides matching TRBD2. The TCR comes from a male donor with ankylosing spondylitis. CDR3 bases: TGCAGTGGTGAGACTAGCGGTTACACAGATACGCAGTATTTT. Its protein is CSGETSGYTDTQYF.